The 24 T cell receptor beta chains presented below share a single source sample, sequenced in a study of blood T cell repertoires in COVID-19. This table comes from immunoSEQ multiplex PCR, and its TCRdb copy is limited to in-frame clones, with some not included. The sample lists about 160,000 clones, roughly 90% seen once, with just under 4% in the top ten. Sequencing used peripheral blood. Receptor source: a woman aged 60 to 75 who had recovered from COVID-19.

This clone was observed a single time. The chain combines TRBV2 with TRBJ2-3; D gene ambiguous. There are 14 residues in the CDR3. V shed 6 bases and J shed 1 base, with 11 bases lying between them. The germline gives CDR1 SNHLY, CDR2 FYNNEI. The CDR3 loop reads CASSFISGTDTQYF. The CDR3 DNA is TGTGCCAGCAGCTTTATTTCGGGCACAGATACGCAGTATTTT.

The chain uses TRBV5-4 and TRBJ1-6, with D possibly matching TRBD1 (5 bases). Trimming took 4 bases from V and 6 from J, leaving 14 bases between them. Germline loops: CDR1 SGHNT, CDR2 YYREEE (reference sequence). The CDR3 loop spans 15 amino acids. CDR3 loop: CASSPGTGGNSPLHF. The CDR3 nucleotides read TGTGCCAGCAGCCCGGGGACTGGCGGTAATTCACCCCTCCACTTT.

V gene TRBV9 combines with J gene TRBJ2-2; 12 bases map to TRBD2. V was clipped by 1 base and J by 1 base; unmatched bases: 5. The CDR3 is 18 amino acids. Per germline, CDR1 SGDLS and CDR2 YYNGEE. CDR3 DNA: TGTGCCAGCAGCGTACTAGCGGGGGGGAACCTGAACACCGGGGAGCTGTTTTTT. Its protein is CASSVLAGGNLNTGELFF.

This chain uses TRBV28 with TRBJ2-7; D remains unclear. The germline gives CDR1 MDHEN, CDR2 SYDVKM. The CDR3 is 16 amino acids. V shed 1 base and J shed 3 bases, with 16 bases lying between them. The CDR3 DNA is TGTGCCAGCAGTTTATCCGCCAAAGAGGAAGGCTACGAGCAGTACTTC. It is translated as CASSLSAKEEGYEQYF.

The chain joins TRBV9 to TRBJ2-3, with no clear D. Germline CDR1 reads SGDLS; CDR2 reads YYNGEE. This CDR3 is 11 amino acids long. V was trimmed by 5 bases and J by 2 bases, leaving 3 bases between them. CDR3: CASSYTDTQYF. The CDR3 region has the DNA TGTGCCAGCAGTTACACAGATACGCAGTATTTT. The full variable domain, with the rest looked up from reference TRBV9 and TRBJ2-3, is DSGVTQTPKHLITATGQRVTLRCSPRSGDLSVYWYQQSLDQGLQFLIQYYNGEERAKGNILERFSAQQFPDLHSELNLSSLELGDSALYFCASSYTDTQYFGPGTRLTVL.

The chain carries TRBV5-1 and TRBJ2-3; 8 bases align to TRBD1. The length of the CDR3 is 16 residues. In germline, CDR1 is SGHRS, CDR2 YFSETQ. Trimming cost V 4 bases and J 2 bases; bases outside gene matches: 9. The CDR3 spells CASSKDRGWVTDTQYF. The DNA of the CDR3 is TGCGCCAGCAGCAAAGACAGGGGATGGGTCACAGATACGCAGTATTTT.

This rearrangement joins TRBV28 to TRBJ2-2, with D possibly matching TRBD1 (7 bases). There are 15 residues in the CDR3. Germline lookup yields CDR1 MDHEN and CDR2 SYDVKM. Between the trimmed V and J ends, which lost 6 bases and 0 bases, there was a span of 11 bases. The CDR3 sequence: CASRSGGPNTGELFF. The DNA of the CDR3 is TGTGCCAGCAGGTCAGGGGGGCCGAACACCGGGGAGCTGTTTTTT.

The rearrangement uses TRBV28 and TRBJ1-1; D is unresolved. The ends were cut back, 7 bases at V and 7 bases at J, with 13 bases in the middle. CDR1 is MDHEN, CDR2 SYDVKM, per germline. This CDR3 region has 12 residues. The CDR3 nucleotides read TGTGCCAGCACATCCCAGCGGGGTGAAGCTTTCTTT. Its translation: CASTSQRGEAFF.

CDR3 region: CAWGESSYNSPLHF. As DNA, the CDR3 is TGTGCCTGGGGTGAGAGCTCCTATAATTCACCCCTCCACTTT. The V and J genes are TRBV30 and TRBJ1-6; D not resolved. Germline V gene sequence: CDR1 GTSNPN, CDR2 SVGIG (reference sequence). There are 14 residues in the CDR3. Trimming took off 5 bases at V and 0 bases at J, with 8 bases between the two ends.

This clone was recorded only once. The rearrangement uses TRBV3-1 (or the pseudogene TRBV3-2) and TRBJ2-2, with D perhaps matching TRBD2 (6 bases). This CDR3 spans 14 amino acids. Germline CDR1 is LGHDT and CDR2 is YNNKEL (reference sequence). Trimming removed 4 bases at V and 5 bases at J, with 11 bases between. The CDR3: CASSPDRGTGELFF. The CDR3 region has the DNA TGTGCCAGCAGCCCGGACCGGGGGACCGGGGAGCTGTTTTTT.

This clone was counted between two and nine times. In nucleotides, the CDR3 is TGTGCCAGCAGTTTATCCGGAGGTTCTCTTAACTATGGCTACACCTTC. Amino acid sequence: CASSLSGGSLNYGYTF. The rearrangement links TRBV27 to TRBJ1-2; D unclear. Germline loops: CDR1 MNHEY, CDR2 SMNVEV (reference sequence). Trimming cost V 0 bases and J 1 base, with 12 bases left between them. This CDR3 is built from 16 residues.

CDR3 sequence reads: CASGGIMGLEDEKLFF. The CDR3, as DNA: TGTGCCAGCGGGGGGATTATGGGCCTTGAGGATGAAAAACTGTTTTTT. V usage is TRBV2 and J usage is TRBJ1-4; tentatively, D is TRBD1 (5 bases). V was clipped by 8 bases and J by 6 bases, with 22 bases between them. CDR3 length equals 16 residues. Per the germline V gene, CDR1 is SNHLY and CDR2 is FYNNEI.

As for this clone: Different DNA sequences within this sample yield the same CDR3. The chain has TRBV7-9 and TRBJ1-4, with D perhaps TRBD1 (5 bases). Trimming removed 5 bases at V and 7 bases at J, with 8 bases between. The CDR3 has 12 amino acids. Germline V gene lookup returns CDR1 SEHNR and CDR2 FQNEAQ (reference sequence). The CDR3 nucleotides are TGTGCCAGCAGCCCCCAGGGTGAAAAACTGTTTTTT. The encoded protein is CASSPQGEKLFF. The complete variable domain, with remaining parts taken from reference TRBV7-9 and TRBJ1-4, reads DTGVSQNPRHKITKRGQNVTFRCDPISEHNRLYWYRQTLGQGPEFLTYFQNEAQLEKSRLLSDRFSAERPKGSFSTLEIQRTEQGDSAMYLCASSPQGEKLFFGSGTQLSVL.

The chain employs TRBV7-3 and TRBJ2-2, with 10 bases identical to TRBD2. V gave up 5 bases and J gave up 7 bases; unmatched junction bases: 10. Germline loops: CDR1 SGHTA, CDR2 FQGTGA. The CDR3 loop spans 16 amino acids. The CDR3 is CASSPSGTSDVGELFF. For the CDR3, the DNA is TGTGCCAGCAGCCCGTCCGGGACTAGCGACGTCGGGGAGCTGTTTTTT. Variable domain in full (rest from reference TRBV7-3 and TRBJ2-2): GAGVSQTPSNKVTEKGKYVELRCDPISGHTALYWYRQSLGQGPEFLIYFQGTGAADDSGLPNDRFFAVRPEGSVSTLKIQRTERGDSAVYLCASSPSGTSDVGELFFGEGSRLTVL.

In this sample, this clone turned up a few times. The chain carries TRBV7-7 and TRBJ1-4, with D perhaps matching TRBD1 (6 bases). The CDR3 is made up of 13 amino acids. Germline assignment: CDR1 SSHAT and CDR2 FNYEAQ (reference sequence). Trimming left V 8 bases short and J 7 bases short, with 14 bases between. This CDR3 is CASRGQWSEKLFF. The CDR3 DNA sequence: TGTGCCAGCCGTGGACAGTGGAGTGAAAAACTGTTTTTT.

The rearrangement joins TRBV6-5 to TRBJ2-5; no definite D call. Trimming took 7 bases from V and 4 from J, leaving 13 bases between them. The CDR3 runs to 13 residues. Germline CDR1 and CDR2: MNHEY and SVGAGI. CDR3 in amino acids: CASTLNVRETQYF. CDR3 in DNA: TGTGCCAGCACCCTTAATGTCCGAGAGACCCAGTACTTC.

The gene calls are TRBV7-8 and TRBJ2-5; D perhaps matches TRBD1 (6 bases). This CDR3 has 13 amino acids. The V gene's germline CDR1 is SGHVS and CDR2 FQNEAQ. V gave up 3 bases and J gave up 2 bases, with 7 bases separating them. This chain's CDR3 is CASSLDSQETQYF. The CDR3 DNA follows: TGTGCCAGCAGCTTGGACAGTCAAGAGACCCAGTACTTC.

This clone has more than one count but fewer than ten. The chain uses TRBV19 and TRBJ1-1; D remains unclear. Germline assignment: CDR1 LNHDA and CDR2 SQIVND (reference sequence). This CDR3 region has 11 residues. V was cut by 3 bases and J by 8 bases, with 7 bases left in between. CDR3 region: CASSIRLEAFF. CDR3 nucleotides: TGTGCCAGTAGTATCAGACTAGAAGCTTTCTTT.

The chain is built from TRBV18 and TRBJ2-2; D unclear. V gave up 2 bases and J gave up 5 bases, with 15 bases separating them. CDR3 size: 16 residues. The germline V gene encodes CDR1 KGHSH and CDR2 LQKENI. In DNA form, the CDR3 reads TGTGCCAGCTCACCATTTGATACGGCACTAACCGGGGAGCTGTTTTTT. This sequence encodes CASSPFDTALTGELFF.

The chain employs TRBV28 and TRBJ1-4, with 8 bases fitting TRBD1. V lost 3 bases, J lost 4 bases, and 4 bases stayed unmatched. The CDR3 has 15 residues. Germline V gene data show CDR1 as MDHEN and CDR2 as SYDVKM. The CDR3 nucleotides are TGTGCCAGCAGTTTTGGGGACAGGAGTAATGAAAAACTGTTTTTT. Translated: CASSFGDRSNEKLFF.

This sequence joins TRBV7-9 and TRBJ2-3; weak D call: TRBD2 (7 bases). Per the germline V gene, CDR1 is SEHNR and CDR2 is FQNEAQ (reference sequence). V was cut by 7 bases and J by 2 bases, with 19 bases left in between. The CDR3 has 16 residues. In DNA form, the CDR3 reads TGTGCCAGCAACGAACAGGGAGGGGGAAACACAGATACGCAGTATTTT. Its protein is CASNEQGGGNTDTQYF. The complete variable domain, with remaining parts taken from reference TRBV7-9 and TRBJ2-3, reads DTGVSQNPRHKITKRGQNVTFRCDPISEHNRLYWYRQTLGQGPEFLTYFQNEAQLEKSRLLSDRFSAERPKGSFSTLEIQRTEQGDSAMYLCASNEQGGGNTDTQYFGPGTRLTVL.

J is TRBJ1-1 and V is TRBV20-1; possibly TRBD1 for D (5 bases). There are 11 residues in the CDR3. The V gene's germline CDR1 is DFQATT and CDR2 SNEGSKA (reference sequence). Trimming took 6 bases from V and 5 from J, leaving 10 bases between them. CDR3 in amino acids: CSATRETEAFF. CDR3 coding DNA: TGCAGTGCGACCAGGGAAACTGAAGCTTTCTTT.

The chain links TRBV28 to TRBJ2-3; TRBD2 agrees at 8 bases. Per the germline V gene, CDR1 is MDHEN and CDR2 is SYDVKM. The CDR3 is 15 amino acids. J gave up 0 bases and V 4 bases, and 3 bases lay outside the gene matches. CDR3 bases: TGTGCCAGCAGTTCACGGGGGGGTAGCACAGATACGCAGTATTTT. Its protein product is CASSSRGGSTDTQYF.

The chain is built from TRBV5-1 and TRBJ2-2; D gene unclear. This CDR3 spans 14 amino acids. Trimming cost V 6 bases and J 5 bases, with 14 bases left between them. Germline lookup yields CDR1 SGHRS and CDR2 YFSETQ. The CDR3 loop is CASKRNSQTGELFF. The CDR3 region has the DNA TGCGCCAGCAAACGGAACAGCCAGACCGGGGAGCTGTTTTTT.